The 15 T cell receptor beta chains in this list originate from one sample, sequenced in a study of blood T cell repertoires in COVID-19. Assay: immunoSEQ multiplex PCR; the TCRdb copy retains only in-frame clones and omits some. Of almost 500,000 clones detected, approximately 86% appear once; the ten largest clones hold under 9.5%. Material: PBMCs or T cells enriched from blood (not recorded which). The receptors come from a woman aged 60 to 75 who had recovered from COVID-19.

The chain recombines TRBV19 with TRBJ1-2; tentative D call: TRBD1 (5 bases). CDR1 is LNHDA and CDR2 is SQIVND in the germline V gene (reference sequence). The CDR3 consists of 17 residues. Between the trimmed V and J ends, which lost 5 bases and 3 bases, there was a span of 22 bases. As DNA, the CDR3 is TGTGCCAGTAGTCCAACCGGGAAACCGGGACTGGACTATGGCTACACCTTC. It is translated as CASSPTGKPGLDYGYTF.

The V gene is TRBV5-4, the J gene TRBJ2-7; 10 bases are shared with TRBD2. Trimming at V came to 1 base and at J to 3 bases, leaving 4 bases not matched to a gene. The germline V gene encodes CDR1 SGHNT and CDR2 YYREEE (reference sequence). This CDR3 region has 15 residues. In nucleotides, the CDR3 is TGTGCCAGCAGCTTGACTAGCGGGGAGGACTACGAGCAGTACGTC. It specifies CASSLTSGEDYEQYV.

CDR3 in amino acids: CASSPPHNEQFF. The CDR3 DNA is TGTGCCAGCAGTCCTCCTCACAATGAGCAGTTCTTC. The genes are TRBV28 and TRBJ2-1, with unresolved D. The CDR3 length is 12 residues. The V gene's germline CDR1 is MDHEN and CDR2 SYDVKM. V was trimmed by 5 bases and J by 5 bases, leaving 7 bases between them.

CDR3 coding DNA: TGTGCCAGCAGCTCCTACTCGCGGGAGGATACGCAGTATTTT. Its protein is CASSSYSREDTQYF. The V call is TRBV5-4, the J call TRBJ2-3; 7 bases match TRBD2. Germline trimming cut 3 bases from V and 6 bases from J; bases unmatched to any gene: 7. The CDR3 consists of 14 residues. Germline loops: CDR1 SGHNT, CDR2 YYREEE (reference sequence).

This chain links TRBV6-5 with TRBJ1-1; 8 positions agree with TRBD1. V trimming: 6 bases; J trimming: 6 bases; junction bases outside the gene matches: 6. The CDR3 has 13 amino acids. Germline loops: CDR1 MNHEY, CDR2 SVGAGI. The DNA of the CDR3 is TGTGCCAGCAGAGGACAGGGAGGAGCTGAAGCTTTCTTT. Translating gives CASRGQGGAEAFF.

The chain recombines TRBV10-2 with TRBJ1-2; D is possibly TRBD1 (6 bases). The ends were cut back, 1 base at V and 6 bases at J, with 9 bases in the middle. CDR3 length: 13 amino acids. In germline, CDR1 is WSHSY, CDR2 SAAADI. The CDR3 sequence is CASSEYRVDGYTF. CDR3 bases: TGCGCCAGCAGTGAGTACAGGGTGGATGGCTACACCTTC.

The chain has TRBV5-4 and TRBJ1-1, with 7 bases lining up with TRBD1. Germline CDR1 SGHNT, CDR2 YYREEE (reference sequence). The CDR3 has 15 amino acids. The V and J ends lost 2 bases and 0 bases, in that order; junction bases with no gene match: 4. The CDR3, as DNA: TGTGCCAGCAGCTTCGGGCAGGGGGTGAACACTGAAGCTTTCTTT. It is translated as CASSFGQGVNTEAFF.

V and J are TRBV29-1 and TRBJ1-3; 8 nucleotides agree with TRBD1. The trim removed 7 bases at V and 0 bases at J, leaving 5 bases unmatched. The V gene's germline CDR1 is SQVTM and CDR2 ANQGSEA. The CDR3 totals 14 residues. The CDR3 nucleotides read TGCAGCGCAACCGGACAGGGCTCTGGAAACACCATATATTTT. Its protein is CSATGQGSGNTIYF. Using reference TRBV29-1 and TRBJ1-3 for the parts outside the CDR3, the full variable domain is SAVISQKPSRDICQRGTSLTIQCQVDSQVTMMFWYRQQPGQSLTLIATANQGSEATYESGFVIDKFPISRPNLTFSTLTVSNMSPEDSSIYLCSATGQGSGNTIYFGEGSWLTVV.

The chain employs TRBV2 and TRBJ2-7; maybe TRBD2 (6 bases). The CDR3 has 15 amino acids. Looked up from germline, CDR1 is SNHLY and CDR2 is FYNNEI. V was cut by 8 bases and J by 4 bases, with 21 bases left in between. DNA for the CDR3: TGTGCCAGCCGACAGAAGGCGACGGGGGTATACGAGCAGTACGTC. Amino acid sequence: CASRQKATGVYEQYV.

The V gene is TRBV29-1, the J gene TRBJ1-2; a weak D match, TRBD1 (5 bases). CDR1 SQVTM and CDR2 ANQGSEA come from the germline V gene. The CDR3 runs 12 residues. V lost 6 bases, J lost 3 bases, and 11 bases lay in between. The CDR3 bases are TGCAGCGTCGCAGGGCAATACTATGGCTACACCTTC. It specifies CSVAGQYYGYTF.

The chain couples TRBV2 to TRBJ1-3; tentative D call: TRBD1 (5 bases). This CDR3 has 14 residues. Germline CDR1 is SNHLY and CDR2 is FYNNEI. Trimming cost V 3 bases and J 4 bases, with 10 bases left between them. CDR3 amino acids: CASSDQGLGNTIYF. The CDR3 DNA reads as TGTGCCAGCAGTGACCAGGGTCTGGGAAACACCATATATTTT.

The chain joins TRBV19 to TRBJ1-4, with D unresolved. The CDR3 has 14 residues. V was pared by 4 bases and J by 5 bases, with 11 bases between. Looked up from germline, CDR1 is LNHDA and CDR2 is SQIVND (reference sequence). The CDR3 sequence is CASSKMAFNEKLFF. The CDR3 region has the DNA TGTGCCAGTAGTAAAATGGCATTCAATGAAAAACTGTTTTTT. Full variable domain (rest looked up from reference TRBV19 and TRBJ1-4): DGGITQSPKYLFRKEGQNVTLSCEQNLNHDAMYWYRQDPGQGLRLIYYSQIVNDFQKGDIAEGYSVSREKKESFPLTVTSAQKNPTAFYLCASSKMAFNEKLFFGSGTQLSVL.

CDR3 DNA sequence: TGTGCCAGCAGTTTAAAACAGGGGTACGAGCAGTACTTC. Its protein is CASSLKQGYEQYF. This chain links TRBV6-5 with TRBJ2-7; 7 bases are a match to TRBD1. Per the germline V gene, CDR1 is MNHEY and CDR2 is SVGAGI. This CDR3 is built from 13 residues. V trimming: 4 bases; J trimming: 4 bases; junction bases outside the gene matches: 4.

The chain carries TRBV9 and TRBJ1-2; 8 positions match TRBD1. This CDR3 has 15 amino acids. Germline lookup yields CDR1 SGDLS and CDR2 YYNGEE. V gave up 0 bases and J gave up 4 bases; unmatched junction bases: 5. CDR3 in DNA: TGTGCCAGCAGCGTAGCTACAGGGGGAGGCTATGGCTACACCTTC. It is translated as CASSVATGGGYGYTF.

The chain has TRBV2 and TRBJ2-1; no definite D call. Germline CDR1 and CDR2: SNHLY and FYNNEI. The CDR3 spans 11 residues. Trimming took 4 bases from V and 10 from J, leaving 8 bases between them. The CDR3 sequence: CASSVLTEQFF. The CDR3 DNA follows: TGTGCCAGCAGTGTTCTAACCGAGCAGTTCTTC.